The T cell receptor (beta chain) described here comes from a study of blood T cells in healthy people across ages. General study points: Reliance upon unsorted PBMCs precluded definitive naive versus antigen-experienced comparison.

Isolated PBMCs totaled at least 6.5 million in each sample. The CDR3 runs to 15 residues. Trimming shortened V by 4 bases and J by 6 bases, and 19 bases separated the two germline ends. Germline-derived CDR1 and CDR2 are SGHRS and YFSETQ. With a J-beta primer mix and a sample-barcoded 5' primer, a second PCR ran 7 to 11 cycles. TCRdb itself ran the 5' RACE reads through MiXCR, one entry per CDR3 protein. The top ten clones hold about a fifth of a sample with hundreds of thousands of distinct CDR3 sequences, under 55% of them seen once. Notes on this clonotype: Its antigen is unknown.

The sequence derives from a man aged 55 to 69 in good health. The rearrangement links TRBV5-1 to TRBJ1-2; D perhaps matches TRBD1 (5 bases). Sequencing was done on a sample of blood. The CDR3 DNA is TGCGCCAGCAGCCCCCCCACAACAGGACGAGATGGCTACACCTTC. As protein: CASSPPTTGRDGYTF.